This is a list of T cell receptor beta chains from one sample in a study of blood T cell repertoires in COVID-19. The method was immunoSEQ multiplex PCR; TCRdb's version includes in-frame clones alone and lacks a portion of them. Here the sample spans about 150,000 clones, around 77% being singletons. Sequenced sample: peripheral blood. The receptors shown here come from a man in his forties or fifties with active or convalescent COVID-19. Both conserved end residues are part of each CDR3. Each record gives: D gene, J gene, clone size, V gene, CDR3 protein, CDR3 DNA. A D gene is named only where the DNA matches it firmly. Clone size is shown for a subset of rows, as once, few, many or a class of expanded clone.

d_gene: TRBD1
j_gene: TRBJ2-3
abundance: NA
v_gene: TRBV5-1
CDR3aa: CASSLVGQGATDTQYF
CDR3nt: TGCGCCAGCAGCTTGGTGGGACAGGGGGCAACAGATACGCAGTATTTT

d_gene: TRBD1
j_gene: TRBJ2-1
abundance: NA
v_gene: TRBV30
CDR3aa: CAWTGTGTGYNEQFF
CDR3nt: TGTGCCTGGACCGGAACCGGGACAGGGTACAATGAGCAGTTCTTC

d_gene: NA
j_gene: TRBJ2-3
abundance: NA
v_gene: TRBV9
CDR3aa: CASSVAGSSTDTQYF
CDR3nt: TGTGCCAGCAGCGTAGCGGGGAGTAGCACAGATACGCAGTATTTT

d_gene: TRBD2
j_gene: TRBJ2-1
abundance: few
v_gene: TRBV28
CDR3aa: CASSPTSGIGNEQFF
CDR3nt: TGTGCCAGCAGCCCTACTAGCGGGATAGGCAATGAGCAGTTCTTC

d_gene: NA
j_gene: TRBJ1-1
abundance: NA
v_gene: TRBV10-3
CDR3aa: CATAGGGHSEAFF
CDR3nt: TGTGCCACCGCCGGGGGGGGGCATAGTGAAGCTTTCTTT

d_gene: TRBD2
j_gene: TRBJ2-2
abundance: NA
v_gene: TRBV2
CDR3aa: CASSVSGRATGELFF
CDR3nt: TGTGCCAGCAGTGTAAGCGGGAGGGCCACCGGGGAGCTGTTTTTT

d_gene: NA
j_gene: TRBJ1-2
abundance: NA
v_gene: TRBV2
CDR3aa: CASKDFYGYTF
CDR3nt: TGTGCCAGCAAGGACTTCTATGGCTACACCTTC

d_gene: TRBD1
j_gene: TRBJ1-2
abundance: NA
v_gene: TRBV15
CDR3aa: CATSRDPGQDYGYTF
CDR3nt: TGTGCCACCAGCAGAGACCCGGGACAGGACTATGGCTACACCTTC

d_gene: NA
j_gene: TRBJ2-2
abundance: NA
v_gene: TRBV19
CDR3aa: CASTLSGGVNTGELFF
CDR3nt: TGTGCCAGTACCCTCTCGGGCGGGGTTAACACCGGGGAGCTGTTTTTT

d_gene: NA
j_gene: TRBJ1-1
abundance: NA
v_gene: TRBV6-4
CDR3aa: CASKREGSLNTEAFF
CDR3nt: TGTGCCAGCAAGAGGGAGGGAAGCTTGAACACTGAAGCTTTCTTT

d_gene: NA
j_gene: TRBJ1-3
abundance: once
v_gene: TRBV10-2
CDR3aa: CASRKDSVNGNTIYF
CDR3nt: TGCGCCAGCAGAAAGGACAGCGTGAATGGAAACACCATATATTTT